Listed here are 31 T cell receptor beta chains from one sample, sequenced in a study of CD8 T cells in ankylosing spondylitis. TCRdb recomputed calls from the 5' RACE reads with MiXCR, one row per CDR3 protein. The table has 240,000 or so distinct CDR3 sequences, 8% to 9.5% seen once. Sequenced input: blood, either unsorted or a sorted T cell fraction (not recorded which). Receptor source: a male donor with ankylosing spondylitis or in good health (not recorded which).

This clonotype has a count of ten or more. This chain uses TRBV20-1 with TRBJ2-7; 8 bases fit TRBD2. V dropped 6 bases and J dropped 2; count of bases not matched to a gene: 9. CDR1 and CDR2 from the germline V gene are DFQATT and SNEGSKA (reference sequence). CDR3 size: 14 residues. The CDR3 spells CSAPQRGGAYEQYF. The CDR3 region has the DNA TGCAGTGCCCCTCAACGGGGGGGCGCCTACGAGCAGTACTTC.

The J gene is TRBJ2-5, the V gene TRBV30; the D is unclear. The CDR3 extends over 14 amino acids. Germline V gives CDR1 GTSNPN, CDR2 SVGIG (reference sequence). V lost 2 bases and J lost 1, with 11 bases in between. CDR3 bases: TGTGCCTGGAGTAGCATGTCACTCCAAGAGACCCAGTACTTC. Translated, it gives CAWSSMSLQETQYF. The whole variable domain, filled in from reference TRBV30 and TRBJ2-5, reads SQTIHQWPATLVQPVGSPLSLECTVEGTSNPNLYWYRQAAGRGLQLLFYSVGIGQISSEVPQNLSASRPQDRQFILSSKKLLLSDSGFYLCAWSSMSLQETQYFGPGTRLLVL.

This clonotype was recorded at least ten times. The chain is built from TRBV5-6 and TRBJ2-3, with D perhaps matching TRBD2 (6 bases). The CDR3 contains 14 residues. The germline V gene has CDR1 SGHDT and CDR2 YYEEEE. With 2 bases removed from V and 6 bases from J, the gap between germline ends came to 13 bases. CDR3 loop: CASSFLQRADTQYF. CDR3 DNA sequence: TGTGCCAGCAGCTTTCTACAGCGGGCCGATACGCAGTATTTT.

This clonotype was picked up many times. As DNA, the CDR3 is TGTGCCAGCAGCTTAGTTCTTGGCACAGATACGCAGTATTTT. It specifies CASSLVLGTDTQYF. This chain uses TRBV7-9 with TRBJ2-3, with D unresolved. Looked up from germline, CDR1 is SEHNR and CDR2 is FQNEAQ (reference sequence). CDR3 length equals 14 residues. The ends were cut back, 1 base at V and 1 base at J, with 6 bases in the middle.

Concerning this clonotype itself: This sequence may be a read error, since a much larger clone differs from it by one base. This chain connects TRBV20-1 to TRBJ2-1; 10 bases map to TRBD2. The CDR3 covers 17 residues. The V and J ends lost 2 bases and 4 bases, in that order; junction bases with no gene match: 11. The germline CDR1 and CDR2 sequences are DFQATT and SNEGSKA (reference sequence). The CDR3 is CSARHAQPGLAYNEQFF. For the CDR3, the DNA is TGCAGTGCTAGACATGCCCAACCGGGACTAGCGTACAATGAGCAGTTCTTC.

This clonotype was found many times. This chain connects TRBV29-1 to TRBJ2-3, with D uncertain. Per the germline V gene, CDR1 is SQVTM and CDR2 is ANQGSEA. V gave up 4 bases and J gave up 2 bases, with 4 bases separating them. This CDR3 contains 11 residues. The CDR3 DNA follows: TGCAGCGTTGTTGTCACAGATACGCAGTATTTT. Its protein is CSVVVTDTQYF.

This clonotype was recorded at least ten times. The rearrangement joins TRBV11-2 to TRBJ2-5, with 7 bases that match TRBD2. This CDR3 has 17 amino acids. CDR1 and CDR2 from the germline V gene are SGHAT and FQNNGV. V shed 0 bases and J 0 bases; nucleotides not matched to a gene: 7. The CDR3: CASSLETSWGYQETQYF. The DNA for the CDR3 is TGTGCCAGCAGCTTAGAGACTAGCTGGGGGTACCAAGAGACCCAGTACTTC. The full variable domain, with the rest looked up from reference TRBV11-2 and TRBJ2-5, is EAGVAQSPRYKIIEKRQSVAFWCNPISGHATLYWYQQILGQGPKLLIQFQNNGVVDDSQLPKDRFSAERLKGVDSTLKIQPAKLEDSAVYLCASSLETSWGYQETQYFGPGTRLLVL.

The V gene is TRBV20-1, the J gene TRBJ1-3; a weak D match, TRBD1 (5 bases). Looked up from germline, CDR1 is DFQATT and CDR2 is SNEGSKA (reference sequence). The CDR3 contains 14 residues. V was clipped by 2 bases and J by 0 bases, with 8 bases between them. The chain's CDR3 is CSARSDSSGNTIYF. In DNA, the CDR3 is TGCAGTGCTAGAAGTGACAGCTCTGGAAACACCATATATTTT.

A few counts support this clonotype. The chain combines TRBV12-3 or TRBV12-4 with TRBJ2-3, with 8 bases matching TRBD1. V shed 3 bases and J 1 base; nucleotides not matched to a gene: 3. The CDR3 extends over 15 amino acids. Here the CDR3 reads CASSFRGQGTDTQYF. CDR3 DNA sequence: TGTGCCAGCAGTTTCAGGGGGCAGGGCACAGATACGCAGTATTTT.

This clonotype was counted at least ten times. The chain links TRBV11-2 to TRBJ2-7, with 11 positions matching TRBD2. CDR1 is SGHAT, CDR2 FQNNGV, per germline. The CDR3 spans 16 residues. J was trimmed by 4 bases and V by 0 bases; bases with no gene match: 5. For the CDR3, the DNA is TGTGCCAGCAGCTTAGAGGCTAGCGGGAGGTGGTACGAGCAGTACTTC. This translates into CASSLEASGRWYEQYF.

This clonotype appeared many times. V is TRBV5-6 and J is TRBJ2-7; D call uncertain. Germline values: CDR1 SGHDT, CDR2 YYEEEE. The CDR3 consists of 13 residues. Trimming cost V 1 base and J 2 bases, with 7 bases left between them. DNA for the CDR3: TGTGCCAGCAGCTTGCCTTATACCTACGAGCAGTACTTC. It translates to CASSLPYTYEQYF. Together with reference TRBV5-6 and TRBJ2-7, the CDR3 gives the full variable domain: DAGVTQSPTHLIKTRGQQVTLRCSPKSGHDTVSWYQQALGQGPQFIFQYYEEEERQRGNFPDRFSGHQFPNYSSELNVNALLLGDSALYLCASSLPYTYEQYFGPGTRLTVT.

This clonotype has at least ten counts. The chain couples TRBV7-2 to TRBJ2-7; D possibly uses TRBD1 or TRBD2 (6 bases each). Trimming pared 1 base from V and 4 bases from J, leaving 11 bases between. CDR1 and CDR2 from the germline V gene are SGHTA and FQGNSA. The CDR3 runs 14 residues. The CDR3 nucleotides read TGTGCCAGCAGCTTAGGGGGGGCACTTTACGAGCAGTACTTC. Protein sequence: CASSLGGALYEQYF.

This clonotype was counted ten times or more. This chain links TRBV20-1 with TRBJ2-5; D may correspond to TRBD1 or TRBD2 (6 bases each). Germline CDR1 and CDR2: DFQATT and SNEGSKA (reference sequence). The CDR3 has 12 amino acids. With 5 bases removed from V and 4 bases from J, the gap between germline ends came to 11 bases. Written as DNA, the CDR3 is TGCAGTGCTGGGGGGCTGGGAGAGACCCAGTACTTC. This encodes CSAGGLGETQYF.

This clonotype was counted at least ten times. The genes are TRBV4-1 and TRBJ2-1; a possible D gene is TRBD2 (7 bases). The length of the CDR3 is 12 residues. Trimming took 0 bases from V and 16 from J, leaving 13 bases between them. The germline V gene has CDR1 MGHRA and CDR2 YSYEKL. The CDR3 reads CASSQDGRGGFF. CDR3 in DNA: TGCGCCAGCAGCCAAGATGGGAGGGGGGGATTCTTC.

This clonotype was found many times. The J gene is TRBJ2-3, the V gene TRBV7-2; the match to TRBD2 covers 8 bases. The V and J ends lost 1 base and 15 bases, in that order; junction bases with no gene match: 6. Looked up from germline, CDR1 is SGHTA and CDR2 is FQGNSA. CDR3 length equals 12 residues. The CDR3 DNA reads as TGTGCCAGCAGCTTAGACGCGGGGGGTCGTTATTTT. It specifies CASSLDAGGRYF.

Ten or more counts support this clonotype. The chain combines TRBV5-1 with TRBJ2-7; D unresolved. The CDR3 covers 15 residues. The V gene lost 5 bases and the J gene lost 2 bases, with 17 bases spanning the gap. In germline, CDR1 is SGHRS, CDR2 YFSETQ. The CDR3 protein is CASRIGGSGAYEQYF. CDR3 DNA: TGCGCCAGCAGGATTGGTGGCTCAGGCGCCTACGAGCAGTACTTC. The full variable domain, in which reference TRBV5-1 and TRBJ2-7 provide the parts outside the CDR3, is KAGVTQTPRYLIKTRGQQVTLSCSPISGHRSVSWYQQTPGQGLQFLFEYFSETQRNKGNFPGRFSGRQFSNSRSEMNVSTLELGDSALYLCASRIGGSGAYEQYFGPGTRLTVT.

This clonotype has ten or more counts. The rearrangement links TRBV20-1 to TRBJ1-3; 7 positions match TRBD1. The J segment lost 5 bases and the V segment lost 6 bases, leaving 7 bases of the junction unmatched. The CDR3 totals 13 residues. The V gene's germline CDR1 is DFQATT and CDR2 SNEGSKA (reference sequence). In nucleotides, the CDR3 is TGCAGTGCCAACCAACAGGGGAGAAACACCATATATTTT. This gives the protein CSANQQGRNTIYF.

Ten or more counts support this clonotype. This sequence joins TRBV10-3 and TRBJ2-2; 9 positions match TRBD1. V lost 10 bases and J lost 7; bases outside the gene matches: 10. CDR1 and CDR2 (germline): ENHRY, SYGVKD. This CDR3 comprises 14 residues. CDR3 amino acids: CATHRTGGDGELFF. CDR3 nucleotide sequence: TGTGCCACCCACCGCACAGGGGGCGACGGGGAGCTGTTTTTT.

This clonotype came up many times. The gene calls are TRBV20-1 and TRBJ2-4; D might be TRBD2 (5 bases). In germline, CDR1 is DFQATT, CDR2 SNEGSKA (reference sequence). Trimming removed 0 bases from V and 6 bases from J, with 9 bases in between. CDR3 length: 13 residues. CDR3 sequence: CSARDLGGNIQYF. The CDR3 nucleotides read TGCAGTGCTAGAGATCTAGGAGGAAACATTCAGTACTTC.

This clonotype has more than one count but fewer than ten. V and J are TRBV4-3 and TRBJ2-1; unclear D gene. There are 13 residues in the CDR3. Trimming took 1 base from V and 5 from J, leaving 6 bases between them. CDR1 is LGHNA, CDR2 YSLEER, per germline. CDR3 region: CASSQVLDNEQFF. The CDR3 DNA follows: TGCGCCAGCAGCCAAGTCTTGGACAATGAGCAGTTCTTC.

The chain links TRBV30 to TRBJ1-5; D is uncertain. This CDR3 contains 17 residues. Germline V CDR1 and CDR2: GTSNPN, SVGIG (reference sequence). The V end lost 2 bases, the J end lost 0 bases, and 17 bases lay between the germline ends. CDR3 region: CAWSFDDRTYSNQPQHF. The CDR3 DNA reads TGTGCCTGGAGTTTCGACGACCGAACTTATAGCAATCAGCCCCAGCATTTT.

This clonotype was seen only a few times. The V and J genes are TRBV7-2 and TRBJ1-1, with D unclear. The germline V gene has CDR1 SGHTA and CDR2 FQGNSA. The CDR3 is 14 amino acids. Trimming took off 0 bases at V and 7 bases at J, with 12 bases between the two ends. For the CDR3, the DNA is TGTGCCAGCAGCTTAGCGCGGGCCCCCAGTGAAGCTTTCTTT. This codes for CASSLARAPSEAFF.

This clonotype has a count of ten or more. The genes are TRBV7-2 and TRBJ2-3, with 11 bases that match TRBD2. J lost 4 bases, V lost 5 bases, and 5 bases had no gene match. The germline V gene encodes CDR1 SGHTA and CDR2 FQGNSA. The CDR3 length is 15 residues. The CDR3 here is CASSPDSGGADTQYF. The CDR3 DNA is TGTGCCAGCAGCCCAGATAGCGGGGGGGCAGATACGCAGTATTTT.

This clonotype was recorded many times. V and J are TRBV20-1 and TRBJ2-3; 7 nucleotides agree with TRBD1. The V and J ends lost 6 bases and 4 bases, in that order; junction bases with no gene match: 10. The germline gives CDR1 DFQATT, CDR2 SNEGSKA (reference sequence). The CDR3 extends over 14 amino acids. DNA of the CDR3: TGCAGTGCAGGGGGCCGGGTAGAGGCAGATACGCAGTATTTT. This gives the protein CSAGGRVEADTQYF.

This clonotype occurred many times. The rearrangement joins TRBV20-1 to TRBJ2-7, with 8 nucleotides matching TRBD1. V dropped 0 bases and J dropped 3; count of bases not matched to a gene: 10. The CDR3 totals 16 residues. Per the germline V gene, CDR1 is DFQATT and CDR2 is SNEGSKA (reference sequence). This CDR3 is CSARDDEAGGFYEQYF. CDR3 sequence (DNA): TGCAGTGCTAGAGACGATGAGGCAGGGGGCTTCTACGAGCAGTACTTC.

This chain connects TRBV7-3 to TRBJ1-5; D is undetermined. From germline, CDR1 is SGHTA and CDR2 FQGTGA. V gave up 1 base and J gave up 4 bases, with 5 bases separating them. The CDR3 has 13 residues. CDR3 residues: CASSLNPNQPQHF. As DNA, the CDR3 is TGTGCCAGCAGCTTAAACCCAAATCAGCCCCAGCATTTT.

This clonotype was found many times. The chain joins TRBV7-6 to TRBJ2-2, with D unclear. Germline V lookup: CDR1 SGHVS, CDR2 FNYEAQ. The CDR3 loop spans 13 amino acids. V lost 1 base, J lost 1 base, and 1 base lay in between. The CDR3 DNA follows: TGTGCCAGCAGCTTAGAGAACACCGGGGAGCTGTTTTTT. This codes for CASSLENTGELFF.

This clonotype was counted at least ten times. V gene TRBV20-1 combines with J gene TRBJ2-5; 7 bases are shared with TRBD2. V shed 6 bases, J shed 0 bases, and the junction held 7 bases outside the gene matches. From germline, CDR1 is DFQATT and CDR2 SNEGSKA (reference sequence). This CDR3 has 14 residues. In DNA, the CDR3 is TGCAGTGCAGCGGGAAATGGGTACCAAGAGACCCAGTACTTC. It is translated as CSAAGNGYQETQYF.

Many counts were recorded for this clonotype. This chain joins TRBV20-1 and TRBJ2-3; D gene uncertain. CDR3 length equals 16 residues. The germline gives CDR1 DFQATT, CDR2 SNEGSKA (reference sequence). V lost 0 bases, J lost 1 base, and 14 bases lay in between. CDR3 residues: CSARDITQRRTDTQYF. CDR3 nucleotide sequence: TGCAGTGCTAGAGATATAACCCAACGACGCACAGATACGCAGTATTTT.

Many counts were recorded for this clonotype. The chain is built from TRBV2 and TRBJ1-2, with D perhaps TRBD1 (6 bases). Germline loops: CDR1 SNHLY, CDR2 FYNNEI. Trimming removed 3 bases from V and 4 bases from J, with 15 bases in between. The CDR3 runs 15 residues. The CDR3 DNA reads TGTGCCAGCAGTGAGGGGGCAGGGTACGGCTATGGCTACACCTTC. Translation gives CASSEGAGYGYGYTF. The full variable domain, in which reference TRBV2 and TRBJ1-2 provide the parts outside the CDR3, is EPEVTQTPSHQVTQMGQEVILRCVPISNHLYFYWYRQILGQKVEFLVSFYNNEISEKSEIFDDQFSVERPDGSNFTLKIRSTKLEDSAMYFCASSEGAGYGYGYTFGSGTRLTVV.

This clonotype was counted at least ten times. The gene calls are TRBV20-1 and TRBJ2-5; no reliable D call. CDR1 and CDR2 from the germline V gene are DFQATT and SNEGSKA (reference sequence). This CDR3 contains 11 residues. Trimming stripped 5 bases from V and 0 bases from J, with 4 bases between. The CDR3 loop is CSAADQETQYF. The CDR3 DNA sequence: TGCAGTGCTGCAGACCAAGAGACCCAGTACTTC.